The sequence of this T cell receptor (beta chain) was determined in a study of blood T cell repertoires in COVID-19. Study-wide background: The United States, Italy and Spain provided the acute and convalescent COVID-19 samples. T cells, B-cell-depleted T cells, or PBMCs supplied cDNA or gDNA.

Assay used: immunoSEQ multiplex PCR; TCRdb lists only in-frame clones, some missing. The sample lists 280,000 or so clones, around four fifths occurring once. Trimming removed 3 bases from V and 8 bases from J, with 17 bases in between. In germline, CDR1 is KGHSH, CDR2 LQKENI. The CDR3 has 15 amino acids. The receptor was isolated from a woman between 50 and 59 years old who had recovered from COVID-19. Sequencing was carried out using peripheral blood. The rearrangement joins TRBV18 to TRBJ2-1; D gene ambiguous. The CDR3 region is CASSPRTEPWDEQFF. The DNA of the CDR3 is TGTGCCAGCTCACCTAGAACAGAGCCTTGGGATGAGCAGTTCTTC.